The clone carrying this TCR beta chain was recorded only once. Its antigen remains unknown. The sample is drawn from a study of T cell repertoires in cytomegalovirus infection. At the level of the study: CMV infection and matching HLA type were both indicated by public TCR beta signatures.

Study-level findings and limits: Cumulative public TCR beta family frequency identified CMV carriers with the relevant HLA. Across the ex vivo response, the dominant clonotypes were HLA-C-restricted CMV-specific TCR beta clonotypes.

The germline V gene has CDR1 SGHVS and CDR2 FQNEAQ. The CDR3 runs to 15 residues. V was pared by 4 bases and J by 10 bases, with 11 bases of the junction left unmatched. TCRdb passed the reads through MiXCR, listing each CDR3 protein once. This repertoire shows nearly 700,000 distinct CDR3 sequences, around a third found once; its top ten account for around a sixth. The clonotype comes from a human donor in good health (CMV status not recorded). Some clones in this sample may be carry-over from other donors' samples. V usage is TRBV7-8 and J usage is TRBJ2-1; 9 bases line up with TRBD1. This specimen consisted of cultured PBMCs, obtained from culture after CMV antigen stimulation. DNA of the CDR3: TGTGCCAGCAGCTCTAACCGGGACAGGGTTGGGGAGCAGTTCTTC. Its protein is CASSSNRDRVGEQFF.